The 3 T cell receptor beta chains listed next were all sequenced from one sample in a study of siplizumab effects on memory and regulatory T cells. Produced via immunoSEQ multiplex PCR; TCRdb's table is partial and in-frame only. Among about 110,000 clones, about 90% were seen once, and the ten largest hold 0.65% to 0.9%. Source material: Tregs sorted from blood. The receptors were gathered from a human donor in good health.

The chain combines TRBV5-1 with TRBJ1-1; 7 positions match TRBD1. CDR1 and CDR2 from the germline V gene are SGHRS and YFSETQ. This CDR3 is 15 amino acids long. Germline trimming cut 4 bases from V and 2 bases from J; bases unmatched to any gene: 8. CDR3 region: CASSISTGSNTEAFF. In nucleotides, the CDR3 is TGCGCCAGCAGCATATCGACAGGGTCCAACACTGAAGCTTTCTTT.

This clone was seen once. The chain is built from TRBV7-9 and TRBJ2-3; no clear D. The germline V gene encodes CDR1 SEHNR and CDR2 FQNEAQ (reference sequence). Trimming stripped 3 bases from V and 3 bases from J, with 7 bases between. The CDR3 has 13 amino acids. The CDR3 nucleotides read TGTGCCAGCAGCTTCTTTGCAACAGATACGCAGTATTTT. Translated, it gives CASSFFATDTQYF. Combining the CDR3 with reference TRBV7-9 and TRBJ2-3 gives the whole variable domain DTGVSQNPRHKITKRGQNVTFRCDPISEHNRLYWYRQTLGQGPEFLTYFQNEAQLEKSRLLSDRFSAERPKGSFSTLEIQRTEQGDSAMYLCASSFFATDTQYFGPGTRLTVL.

The rearrangement joins TRBV19 to TRBJ2-1; tentatively, D is TRBD2 (5 bases). Germline loops: CDR1 LNHDA, CDR2 SQIVND (reference sequence). V lost 7 bases and J 3 bases, leaving 10 bases between the germline ends. This CDR3 region has 13 residues. The CDR3 region has the DNA TGTGCCAGTACTACTAGGAGCTACAATGAGCAGTTCTTC. It encodes CASTTRSYNEQFF.